The rows below give T cell receptor beta chains drawn from one sample of a study of cytomegalovirus exposure and HLA in healthy donors. Sequencing was performed with immunoSEQ multiplex PCR; in TCRdb, only in-frame clones are kept and a portion is missing. The sample lists 85,000 to 100,000 clones, roughly three quarters occurring once. The source material was PBMCs. The receptors originated from a male donor in good health and CMV-seropositive. Each CDR3 is given with its conserved first and last residue. A D gene is named only where the DNA matches it firmly. The size of a clone is reported for some rows only, either as once, few or many, or as a class for expanded clones.

>-|TRBJ1-1|TRBV6-6|TRBD1
TGTGCCAGCAGATTTGGACAGGCGAACACTGAAGCTTTCTTT
CASRFGQANTEAFF
>-|TRBJ2-2|TRBV30|TRBD1
TGTGCCTGGAGTTCACAGGGGGCGAGCGGGGAGCTGTTTTTT
CAWSSQGASGELFF
>-|TRBJ1-4|TRBV12-5|-
TGTGCTAGTGGTTTGGTACTGAGTGAAAAACTGTTTTTT
CASGLVLSEKLFF
>-|TRBJ1-4|TRBV19|-
TGTGCCAGTAGTATAGATGTATCCGGGAATGAAGAACTGTTTTTT
CASSIDVSGNEELFF
>-|TRBJ2-5|TRBV7-2|TRBD2
TGTGCCAGCAGCTTGGGAGCGGGGGGGCGAGAGACCCAGTACTTC
CASSLGAGGRETQYF
>-|TRBJ2-1|TRBV19|-
TGTGCCAGTAGTATGAGAGGGAACTATCGCTCCTACAATGAGCAGTTCTTC
CASSMRGNYRSYNEQFF
>once|TRBJ1-2|TRBV4-1|-
TGCGCCAGCAGCCAAGACGCCGGGGTGAACTATGGCTACACCTTC
CASSQDAGVNYGYTF
>-|TRBJ1-4|TRBV6-5|-
TGTGCCAGCAGTTACGGGGCAGCTTCTGAAAAACTGTTTTTT
CASSYGAASEKLFF
>-|TRBJ1-3|TRBV7-8|-
TGTGCCAGCAGCTTACGGGGAAAGTCCTCTGGAAACACCATATATTTT
CASSLRGKSSGNTIYF
>few|TRBJ1-1|TRBV7-9|-
TGTGCCAGCAGCTGGTCGGGGGTGAACACTGAAGCTTTCTTT
CASSWSGVNTEAFF